The clone carrying this T cell receptor beta chain showed up many times. What it binds is unknown. This record belongs to a study of human T cells and chemical hapten exposure. Time point indicated: pre-sensitization, week 0. Treatment in this sample: therapeutic diphenylcyclopropenone sensitization with weekly scalp DPC. Germline-derived CDR1 and CDR2 are MNHEY and SVGAGI. CDR3 length equals 12 residues. Trimming left V 9 bases short and J 1 base short, with 8 bases between. Individual cDNA molecules had unique molecular identifiers attached to them by the library. TCRdb ran MiXCR on the RACE reads and lists one entry per CDR3 protein. Of approximately 370,000 distinct CDR3 sequences in the sample, 5% to 6.5% are singletons; the top ten hold around 8.6%. Study observations and caveats: TCRs whose frequency exceeded 1 in 1000 remained the same following DPC sensitization.

Sample: whole blood, taken in connection with sensitization to the hapten diphenylcyclopropenone (DPC). This sequence was found in a woman under 30 with alopecia areata. Some clones in this sample may be carry-over from other donors' samples. V and J are TRBV6-5 and TRBJ2-3, with D unresolved. For the CDR3, the DNA is TGTGCCAGTGGCCCAGGCACAGATACGCAGTATTTT. Translation gives CASGPGTDTQYF.